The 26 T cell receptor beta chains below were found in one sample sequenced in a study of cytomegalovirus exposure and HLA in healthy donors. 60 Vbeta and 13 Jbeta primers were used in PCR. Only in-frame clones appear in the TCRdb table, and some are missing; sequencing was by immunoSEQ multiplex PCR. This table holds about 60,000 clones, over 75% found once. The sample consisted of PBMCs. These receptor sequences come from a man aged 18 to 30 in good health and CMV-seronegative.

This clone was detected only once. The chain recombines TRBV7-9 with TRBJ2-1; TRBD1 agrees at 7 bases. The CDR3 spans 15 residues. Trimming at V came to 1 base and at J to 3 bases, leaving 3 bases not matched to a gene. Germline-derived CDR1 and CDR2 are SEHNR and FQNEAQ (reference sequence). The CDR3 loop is CASSLVPGGYNEQFF. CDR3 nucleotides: TGTGCCAGCAGCTTAGTGCCAGGGGGCTACAATGAGCAGTTCTTC.

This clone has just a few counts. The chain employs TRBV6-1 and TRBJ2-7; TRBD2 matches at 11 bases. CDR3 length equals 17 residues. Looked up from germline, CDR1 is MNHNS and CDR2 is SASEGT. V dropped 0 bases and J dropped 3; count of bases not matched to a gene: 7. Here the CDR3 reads CASSEARLAGIDYEQYF. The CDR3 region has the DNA TGTGCCAGCAGTGAAGCGCGACTAGCGGGGATTGACTACGAGCAGTACTTC.

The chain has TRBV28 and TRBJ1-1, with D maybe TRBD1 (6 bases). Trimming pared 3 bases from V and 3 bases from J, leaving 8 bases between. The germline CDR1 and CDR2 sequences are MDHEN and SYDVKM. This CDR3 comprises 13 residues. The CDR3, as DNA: TGTGCCAGCAGTTTTCAGGGGCACACTGAAGCTTTCTTT. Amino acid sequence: CASSFQGHTEAFF.

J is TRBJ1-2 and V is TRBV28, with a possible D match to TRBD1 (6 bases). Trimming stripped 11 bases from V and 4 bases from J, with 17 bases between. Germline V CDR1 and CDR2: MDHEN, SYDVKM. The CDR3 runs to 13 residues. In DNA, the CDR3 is TGTGCCTCACACCTGGGGGGGGCCTATGGCTACACCTTC. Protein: CASHLGGAYGYTF.

The CDR3 protein is CASSLVGDNSPLHF. In DNA, the CDR3 is TGTGCCAGCAGCTTAGTAGGGGATAATTCACCCCTCCACTTT. The chain links TRBV7-3 to TRBJ1-6, with D possibly matching TRBD1 (5 bases). CDR1 is SGHTA, CDR2 FQGTGA, per germline. Trimming shortened V by 2 bases and J by 5 bases, and 7 bases separated the two germline ends. The CDR3 covers 14 residues. The entire variable domain, with the rest obtained from reference TRBV7-3 and TRBJ1-6, is as follows: GAGVSQTPSNKVTEKGKYVELRCDPISGHTALYWYRQSLGQGPEFLIYFQGTGAADDSGLPNDRFFAVRPEGSVSTLKIQRTERGDSAVYLCASSLVGDNSPLHFGNGTRLTVT.

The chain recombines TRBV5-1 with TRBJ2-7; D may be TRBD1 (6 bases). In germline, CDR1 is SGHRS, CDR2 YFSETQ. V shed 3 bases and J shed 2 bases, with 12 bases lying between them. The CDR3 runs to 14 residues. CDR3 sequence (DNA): TGCGCCAGCAGCTCAGGACAGCCTCCCTACGAGCAGTACTTC. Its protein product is CASSSGQPPYEQYF.

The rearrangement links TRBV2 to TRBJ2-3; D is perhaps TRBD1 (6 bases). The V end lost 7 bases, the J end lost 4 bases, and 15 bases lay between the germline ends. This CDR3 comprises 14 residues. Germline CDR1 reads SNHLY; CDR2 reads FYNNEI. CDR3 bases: TGTGCCAGCAAAGGGACACTGGGGGCAGATACGCAGTATTTT. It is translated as CASKGTLGADTQYF.

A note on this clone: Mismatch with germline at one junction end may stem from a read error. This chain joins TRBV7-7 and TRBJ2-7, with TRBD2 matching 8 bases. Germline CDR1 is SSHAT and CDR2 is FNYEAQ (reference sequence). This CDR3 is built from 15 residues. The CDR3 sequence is CASSSGTGGSYEQYF. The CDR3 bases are TGTGCTAGCAGCTCAGGGACGGGGGGGAGCTACGAGCAGTACTTC. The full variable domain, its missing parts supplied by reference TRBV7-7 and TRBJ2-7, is GAGVSQSPRYKVTKRGQDVTLRCDPISSHATLYWYQQALGQGPEFLTYFNYEAQPDKSGLPSDRFSAERPEGSISTLTIQRTEQRDSAMYRCASSSGTGGSYEQYFGPGTRLTVT.

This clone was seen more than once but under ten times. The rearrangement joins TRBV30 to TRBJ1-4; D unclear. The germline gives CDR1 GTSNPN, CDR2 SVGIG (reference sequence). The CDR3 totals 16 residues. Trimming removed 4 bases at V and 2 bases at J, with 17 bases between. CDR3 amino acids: CAWTPGRVRTNEKLFF. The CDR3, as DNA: TGTGCCTGGACTCCCGGGAGGGTTCGGACTAATGAAAAACTGTTTTTT.

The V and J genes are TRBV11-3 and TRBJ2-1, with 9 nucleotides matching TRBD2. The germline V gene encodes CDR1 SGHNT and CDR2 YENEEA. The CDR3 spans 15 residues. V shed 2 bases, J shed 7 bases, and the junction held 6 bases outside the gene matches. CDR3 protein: CASSLLAGAGNEQFF. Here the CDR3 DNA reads TGTGCCAGCAGCTTATTAGCGGGGGCCGGTAATGAGCAGTTCTTC.

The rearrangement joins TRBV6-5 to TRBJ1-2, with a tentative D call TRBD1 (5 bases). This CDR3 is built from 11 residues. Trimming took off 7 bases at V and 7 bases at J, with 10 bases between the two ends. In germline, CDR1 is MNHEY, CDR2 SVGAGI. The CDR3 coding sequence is TGTGCCAGCACCCCAGGGTCTGGCTACACCTTC. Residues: CASTPGSGYTF.

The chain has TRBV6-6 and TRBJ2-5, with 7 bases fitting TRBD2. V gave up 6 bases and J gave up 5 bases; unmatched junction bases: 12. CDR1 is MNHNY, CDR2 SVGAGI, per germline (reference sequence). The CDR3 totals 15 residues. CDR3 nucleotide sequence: TGTGCCAGCAGCCTGAGCGGGACCTACGGGGAGACCCAGTACTTC. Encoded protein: CASSLSGTYGETQYF.

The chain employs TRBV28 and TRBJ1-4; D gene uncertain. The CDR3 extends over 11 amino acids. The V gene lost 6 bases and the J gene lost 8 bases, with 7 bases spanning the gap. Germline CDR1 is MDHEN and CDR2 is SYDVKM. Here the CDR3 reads CASRSEEKLFF. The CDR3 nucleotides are TGTGCCAGCAGGTCTGAGGAAAAACTGTTTTTT.

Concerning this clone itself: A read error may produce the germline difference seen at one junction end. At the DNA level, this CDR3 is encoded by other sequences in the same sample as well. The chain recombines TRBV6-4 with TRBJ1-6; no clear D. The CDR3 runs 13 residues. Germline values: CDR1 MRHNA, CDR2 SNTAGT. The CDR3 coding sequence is TGTGCCAGCAGTGACTCCGATAATTCACCCCTCCACTTT. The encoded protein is CASSDSDNSPLHF.

The CDR3 here is CASSVGSGGAETQYF. CDR3 bases: TGTGCCAGCAGCGTAGGATCAGGGGGCGCGGAGACCCAGTACTTC. This chain uses TRBV9 with TRBJ2-5; TRBD1 matches at 8 bases. The J segment lost 5 bases and the V segment lost 0 bases, leaving 6 bases of the junction unmatched. This CDR3 spans 15 amino acids. Germline V gene sequence: CDR1 SGDLS, CDR2 YYNGEE.

The CDR3 spells CASSRGSGTEAFF. DNA of the CDR3: TGTGCCAGCAGCAGGGGTAGTGGGACTGAAGCTTTCTTT. The chain uses TRBV6-4 and TRBJ1-1; TRBD1 is a possible D gene (6 bases). The CDR3 has 13 residues. Trimming shortened V by 6 bases and J by 5 bases, and 13 bases separated the two germline ends. The germline gives CDR1 MRHNA, CDR2 SNTAGT.

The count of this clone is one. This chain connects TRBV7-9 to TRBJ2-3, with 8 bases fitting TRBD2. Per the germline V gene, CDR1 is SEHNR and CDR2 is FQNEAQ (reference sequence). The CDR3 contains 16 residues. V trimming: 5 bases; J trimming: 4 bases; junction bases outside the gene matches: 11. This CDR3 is CASSPPGGGLPDTQYF. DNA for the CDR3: TGTGCCAGCAGCCCTCCGGGGGGGGGATTGCCAGATACGCAGTATTTT. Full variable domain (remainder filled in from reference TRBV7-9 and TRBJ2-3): DTGVSQNPRHKITKRGQNVTFRCDPISEHNRLYWYRQTLGQGPEFLTYFQNEAQLEKSRLLSDRFSAERPKGSFSTLEIQRTEQGDSAMYLCASSPPGGGLPDTQYFGPGTRLTVL.

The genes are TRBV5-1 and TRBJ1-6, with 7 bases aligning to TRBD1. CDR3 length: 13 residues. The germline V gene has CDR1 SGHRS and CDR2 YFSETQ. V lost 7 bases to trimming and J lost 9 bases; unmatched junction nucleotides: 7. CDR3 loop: CASVRDRGSPLHF. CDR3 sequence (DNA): TGCGCCAGCGTCCGGGACAGAGGTTCACCCCTCCACTTT.

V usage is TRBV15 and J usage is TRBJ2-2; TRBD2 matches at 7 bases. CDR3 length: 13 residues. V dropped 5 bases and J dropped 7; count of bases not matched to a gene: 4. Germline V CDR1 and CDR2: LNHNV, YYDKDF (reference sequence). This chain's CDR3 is CATSGRDRGELFF. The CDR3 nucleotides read TGTGCCACCAGCGGGAGGGATCGCGGGGAGCTGTTTTTT.

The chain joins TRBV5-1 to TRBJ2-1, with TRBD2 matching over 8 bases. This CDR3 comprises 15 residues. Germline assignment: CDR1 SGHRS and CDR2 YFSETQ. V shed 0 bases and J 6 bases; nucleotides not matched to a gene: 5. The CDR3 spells CASSLVSGAANEQFF. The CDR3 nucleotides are TGCGCCAGCAGCTTGGTTAGCGGGGCCGCCAATGAGCAGTTCTTC.

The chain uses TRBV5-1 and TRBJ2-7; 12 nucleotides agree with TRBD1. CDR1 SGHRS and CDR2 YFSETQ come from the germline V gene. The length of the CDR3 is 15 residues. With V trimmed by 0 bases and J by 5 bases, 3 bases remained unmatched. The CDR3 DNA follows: TGCGCCAGCAGCTTGGAGGGACAGGGGGCCCACGAGCAGTACTTC. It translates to CASSLEGQGAHEQYF. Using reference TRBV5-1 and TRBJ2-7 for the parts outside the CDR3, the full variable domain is KAGVTQTPRYLIKTRGQQVTLSCSPISGHRSVSWYQQTPGQGLQFLFEYFSETQRNKGNFPGRFSGRQFSNSRSEMNVSTLELGDSALYLCASSLEGQGAHEQYFGPGTRLTVT.

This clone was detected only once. CDR3: CASSQSYYGDGELFF. The CDR3 DNA is TGTGCCAGCAGTCAATCCTACTACGGAGACGGGGAGCTGTTTTTT. The V and J genes are TRBV2 and TRBJ2-2; D gene uncertain. This CDR3 is 15 amino acids long. Germline V gene lookup returns CDR1 SNHLY and CDR2 FYNNEI. V was pared by 5 bases and J by 7 bases, with 17 bases between.

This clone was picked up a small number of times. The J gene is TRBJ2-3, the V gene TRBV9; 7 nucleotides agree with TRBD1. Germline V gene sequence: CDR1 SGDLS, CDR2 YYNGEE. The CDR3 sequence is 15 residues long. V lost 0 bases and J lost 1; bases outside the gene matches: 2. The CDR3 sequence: CASSVVGQGTDTQYF. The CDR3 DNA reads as TGTGCCAGCAGCGTAGTTGGACAGGGCACAGATACGCAGTATTTT.

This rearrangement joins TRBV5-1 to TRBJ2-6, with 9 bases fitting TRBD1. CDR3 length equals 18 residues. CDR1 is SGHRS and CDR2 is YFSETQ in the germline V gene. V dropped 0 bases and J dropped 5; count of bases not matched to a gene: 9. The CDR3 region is CASSLEGTGMVRANVLTF. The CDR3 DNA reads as TGCGCCAGCAGCTTGGAGGGGACAGGGATGGTTAGGGCCAACGTCCTGACTTTC.

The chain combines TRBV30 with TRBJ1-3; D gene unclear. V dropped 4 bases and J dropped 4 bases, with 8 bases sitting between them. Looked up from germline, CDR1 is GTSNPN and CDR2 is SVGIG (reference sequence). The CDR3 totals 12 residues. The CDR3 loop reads CAWKGGGNTIYF. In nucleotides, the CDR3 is TGTGCCTGGAAGGGCGGGGGAAACACCATATATTTT.

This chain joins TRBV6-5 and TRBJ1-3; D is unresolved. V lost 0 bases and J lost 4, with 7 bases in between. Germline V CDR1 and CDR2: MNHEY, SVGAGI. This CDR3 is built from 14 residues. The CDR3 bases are TGTGCCAGCAGTTACTCAATTGGCGGAAACACCATATATTTT. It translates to CASSYSIGGNTIYF.